This T cell receptor (beta chain) was captured by sequencing in a study of blood T cell repertoires in COVID-19. Study-wide context: The analysed material was cDNA or gDNA that came from T cells, B-cell-depleted T cells, or PBMCs.

CDR1 MGHRA and CDR2 YSYEKL come from the germline V gene. Trimming removed 2 bases at V and 0 bases at J, with 8 bases between. The CDR3 has 15 residues. The repertoire was sequenced with immunoSEQ multiplex PCR; TCRdb's copy has only in-frame clones and lacks some. This sample carries about 160,000 clones, roughly four fifths of them seen once, and the ten largest clones take approximately 13%. The J gene is TRBJ1-3, the V gene TRBV4-1; possible D gene TRBD1, 6 bases. The receptor's source is a man between 65 and 85 years old who had recovered from COVID-19. Sequencing input: peripheral blood. The CDR3: CASSQLQGSGNTIYF. In DNA form, the CDR3 reads TGCGCCAGCAGCCAACTACAGGGCTCTGGAAACACCATATATTTT.